Below are 11 T cell receptor beta chains sequenced from a single sample in a study of ipilimumab plus nivolumab after autologous stem cell transplantation. Clones were sequenced by immunoSEQ multiplex PCR, and TCRdb holds only the in-frame ones, with some missing. The sample consists of more than 13,000 clones, approximately 75% of them appearing once. Sample: PBMCs, taken in a trial of ipilimumab plus nivolumab as post-transplant consolidation. Every receptor here comes from a male donor with primary mediastinal lymphoma.

This clone was counted only a few times. The chain has TRBV6-6 and TRBJ1-5; D not certain. This CDR3 comprises 16 residues. The germline V gene encodes CDR1 MNHNY and CDR2 SVGAGI (reference sequence). V was clipped by 7 bases and J by 0 bases, with 16 bases between them. CDR3 DNA: TGTGCCAGCATTCTCGGGGAGGCGCCTAGCAATCAGCCCCAGCATTTT. Its protein is CASILGEAPSNQPQHF.

The rearrangement uses TRBV4-2 and TRBJ2-2; 10 bases align to TRBD2. The J segment lost 1 base and the V segment lost 4 bases, leaving 3 bases of the junction unmatched. The CDR3 consists of 16 residues. From germline, CDR1 is LGHNA and CDR2 YNFKEQ. CDR3 residues: CASSPRLAGNTGELFF. Written as DNA, the CDR3 is TGTGCCAGCAGCCCTCGACTAGCGGGGAACACCGGGGAGCTGTTTTTT.

This chain connects TRBV28 to TRBJ1-5; D possibly corresponds to TRBD1 (6 bases). The germline CDR1 and CDR2 sequences are MDHEN and SYDVKM. The CDR3 spans 13 residues. V lost 11 bases to trimming and J lost 8 bases, with 19 bases between them. The CDR3: CAGTGGLREPQHF. The CDR3 DNA sequence: TGTGCCGGGACCGGGGGCCTAAGGGAGCCCCAGCATTTT.

The V and J genes are TRBV14 and TRBJ2-6; D possibly uses TRBD1 or TRBD2 (5 bases each). Germline-derived CDR1 and CDR2 are SGHDN and FVKESK. V was trimmed by 3 bases and J by 0 bases, leaving 12 bases between them. This CDR3 has 17 amino acids. The DNA of the CDR3 is TGTGCCAGCAGCCACTTGAGAGGGGCCTCTGGGGCCAACGTCCTGACTTTC. This encodes CASSHLRGASGANVLTF. Supplemented by reference TRBV14 and TRBJ2-6, the full variable domain reads EAGVTQFPSHSVIEKGQTVTLRCDPISGHDNLYWYRRVMGKEIKFLLHFVKESKQDESGMPNNRFLAERTGGTYSTLKVQPAELEDSGVYFCASSHLRGASGANVLTFGAGSRLTVL.

The chain combines TRBV10-3 with TRBJ1-5; maybe TRBD1 (5 bases). This CDR3 comprises 13 residues. Germline CDR1 reads ENHRY; CDR2 reads SYGVKD. The germline V and J ends were trimmed by 3 bases and 7 bases, with 10 bases remaining between them. DNA for the CDR3: TGTGCCATCAGTGACCGGGGGGACCAGCCCCAGCATTTT. Protein product: CAISDRGDQPQHF.

The V call is TRBV5-6, the J call TRBJ2-7; a possible D gene is TRBD2 (5 bases). V was cut by 1 base and J by 3 bases, with 11 bases left in between. Germline V lookup: CDR1 SGHDT, CDR2 YYEEEE. This CDR3 spans 14 amino acids. The CDR3 DNA sequence: TGTGCCAGCAGCTTGCAAGGACTTCTCTACGAGCAGTACTTC. This encodes CASSLQGLLYEQYF.

This sequence joins TRBV6-1 and TRBJ1-2; D call uncertain. This CDR3 has 15 amino acids. Looked up from germline, CDR1 is MNHNS and CDR2 is SASEGT. The V gene lost 5 bases and the J gene lost 4 bases, with 17 bases spanning the gap. CDR3 bases: TGTGCCAGCAGTAGGCTCCCCCGAAAGACCTATGGCTACACCTTC. Translating it yields CASSRLPRKTYGYTF.

This clone was seen only a few times. CDR3 nucleotides: TGTGCCAGCGGTCGAAATGGCAATCAGCCCCAGCATTTT. It encodes CASGRNGNQPQHF. J is TRBJ1-5 and V is TRBV5-6, with D unclear. CDR3 length: 13 amino acids. CDR1 and CDR2 (germline): SGHDT, YYEEEE. The V gene lost 7 bases and the J gene lost 2 bases, with 10 bases spanning the gap. Full variable domain (missing parts from reference TRBV5-6 and TRBJ1-5): DAGVTQSPTHLIKTRGQQVTLRCSPKSGHDTVSWYQQALGQGPQFIFQYYEEEERQRGNFPDRFSGHQFPNYSSELNVNALLLGDSALYLCASGRNGNQPQHFGDGTRLSIL.

This chain connects TRBV19 to TRBJ2-7, with unresolved D. V shed 5 bases and J shed 2 bases, with 10 bases lying between them. The CDR3 totals 13 residues. Germline V gene data show CDR1 as LNHDA and CDR2 as SQIVND (reference sequence). CDR3 sequence reads: CASSRTFTYEQYF. The CDR3 DNA reads TGTGCCAGTAGTCGAACGTTTACCTACGAGCAGTACTTC.

The chain links TRBV6-6 to TRBJ2-7; 11 positions agree with TRBD1. Germline V CDR1 and CDR2: MNHNY, SVGAGI (reference sequence). The CDR3 sequence is 16 residues long. V shed 2 bases and J 3 bases; nucleotides not matched to a gene: 6. The CDR3 DNA sequence: TGTGCCAGCAGTTACGCAACCGGGACAGGGGGCTACGAGCAGTACTTC. As protein: CASSYATGTGGYEQYF.

This chain connects TRBV6-1 to TRBJ1-2; maybe TRBD1 (5 bases). Germline CDR1 and CDR2: MNHNS and SASEGT. With 6 bases removed from V and 5 bases from J, the gap between germline ends came to 16 bases. The CDR3 totals 14 residues. This chain's CDR3 is CASRIGSSGYGYTF. The CDR3, as DNA: TGTGCCAGCAGGATCGGGTCATCAGGGTATGGCTACACCTTC.